Listed below are T cell receptor beta chains from one sample, sequenced in a study of T-cell memory formation after mild COVID-19. TCRdb re-called the 5' RACE reads through MiXCR, storing one row per CDR3 protein. This repertoire shows 400,000 to 500,000 distinct CDR3 sequences, more than 15% found once; its top ten account for 20% to 25%. Sequencing was done on a sample of PBMCs or a T cell subset sorted from them (not recorded which). The receptors come from a young man who had mild COVID-19 (a few samples of this study predate the infection). Cell type and time point are not known. The CDR3 runs from the conserved cysteine through the conserved F or W. The D gene is left open where the match is weak. Some rows mark clone size as missing; the rest say once, few, many or name a class of expanded clone.

abundance | j_gene | v_gene | d_gene | CDR3aa | CDR3nt
once | TRBJ1-1 | TRBV4-1 | NA | CASSWNREVNTEAFF | TGCGCCAGCAGCTGGAACCGGGAAGTGAACACTGAAGCTTTCTTT
NA | TRBJ2-2 | TRBV2 | NA | CASRRGSTTGELFF | TGTGCCAGCAGAAGGGGCAGCACCACCGGGGAGCTGTTTTTT
few | TRBJ2-2 | TRBV5-1 | NA | CASSIGAGGTTTGELFF | TGCGCCAGCAGTATCGGGGCAGGGGGGACCACCACCGGGGAGCTGTTTTTT
few | TRBJ2-4 | TRBV6-2/TRBV6-3 | NA | CASSYAGLAKNIQYF | TGTGCCAGCAGTTACGCGGGCTTAGCCAAAAACATTCAGTACTTC
NA | TRBJ2-3 | TRBV24-1 | TRBD1 | CATSGKTGEGHTDTQYF | TGTGCCACCAGTGGTAAAACAGGGGAAGGGCACACAGATACGCAGTATTTT
many | TRBJ1-1 | TRBV7-2 | NA | CASSLGPGGYTEAFF | TGTGCCAGCAGCTTAGGACCCGGAGGGTACACTGAAGCTTTCTTT
few | TRBJ2-3 | TRBV2 | NA | CASSGFRAPDTQYF | TGTGCCAGCAGCGGTTTCAGGGCCCCAGATACGCAGTATTTT
many | TRBJ2-7 | TRBV27 | NA | CAIAKSRTEPYEQYF | TGTGCCATCGCTAAAAGCCGGACAGAGCCCTACGAGCAGTACTTC
NA | TRBJ2-2 | TRBV5-1 | NA | CASSRQYANTGELFF | TGCGCCAGCAGCCGACAGTACGCGAACACCGGGGAGCTGTTTTTT
many | TRBJ2-5 | TRBV4-1 | NA | CASSQGQGGRETQYF | TGCGCCAGCAGCCAGGGTCAGGGGGGACGGGAGACCCAGTACTTC
NA | TRBJ2-3 | TRBV12-3/TRBV12-4 | TRBD1 | CASSPTGVGDTQYF | TGTGCCAGCAGTCCTACAGGGGTGGGGGATACGCAGTATTTT
many | TRBJ2-1 | TRBV29-1 | NA | CSVEEQGVNEQFF | TGCAGCGTTGAAGAGCAGGGTGTCAATGAGCAGTTCTTC
NA | TRBJ1-3 | TRBV11-2 | NA | CASSLVVGTGSGNTIYF | TGTGCCAGCAGCTTAGTTGTGGGGACTGGCTCTGGAAACACCATATATTTT
NA | TRBJ2-3 | TRBV29-1 | NA | CSVGSSTDTQYF | TGCAGCGTTGGGAGCAGCACAGATACGCAGTATTTT
few | TRBJ1-1 | TRBV12-3/TRBV12-4 | NA | CASTLYPGTEAFF | TGTGCCAGCACGCTCTACCCGGGGACTGAAGCTTTCTTT
many | TRBJ2-3 | TRBV3-1 | NA | CASSQASGSTDTQYF | TGTGCCAGCAGCCAAGCCAGCGGTAGCACAGATACGCAGTATTTT
NA | TRBJ1-1 | TRBV24-1 | NA | CATTDQGDTEAFF | TGTGCCACCACCGATCAGGGAGACACTGAAGCTTTCTTT
few | TRBJ2-7 | TRBV7-9 | NA | CASSSHPGPYEQYF | TGTGCCAGCAGCTCCCACCCCGGTCCCTACGAGCAGTACTTC
NA | TRBJ2-5 | TRBV3-1 | TRBD1 | CASSQGTGGLETQYF | TGTGCCAGCAGCCAGGGAACAGGGGGCCTTGAGACCCAGTACTTC
many | TRBJ1-3 | TRBV7-2 | NA | CASSFTGGNTIYF | TGTGCCAGCAGCTTTACAGGGGGAAACACCATATATTTT
many | TRBJ2-5 | TRBV7-2 | NA | CASSRSGGPELETQYF | TGTGCCAGCAGCCGTTCCGGGGGGCCGGAATTGGAGACCCAGTACTTC
few | TRBJ2-5 | TRBV5-1 | NA | CASTPGGSHETQYF | TGCGCCAGCACTCCTGGGGGGTCCCACGAGACCCAGTACTTC
NA | TRBJ1-3 | TRBV5-1 | NA | CASSPGTDSGNTIYF | TGCGCCAGCAGCCCCGGGACGGACTCTGGAAACACCATATATTTT
NA | TRBJ1-4 | TRBV5-1 | NA | CASSSDSGASNEKLFF | TGCGCCAGCAGCTCGGACTCGGGAGCCTCTAATGAAAAACTGTTTTTT
NA | TRBJ2-5 | TRBV10-3 | TRBD1 | CAISERGQLERPQYF | TGTGCCATCAGTGAGCGGGGACAGCTCGAGAGACCCCAGTACTTC
many | TRBJ1-5 | TRBV4-1 | NA | CASSQDTGSNQPQHF | TGCGCCAGCAGCCAAGATACGGGGAGCAATCAGCCCCAGCATTTT
NA | TRBJ2-2 | TRBV10-3 | TRBD1 | CAIKAGTATLNTGELFF | TGTGCCATCAAGGCAGGGACAGCTACCTTGAACACCGGGGAGCTGTTTTTT
NA | TRBJ2-7 | TRBV27 | NA | CASSLLPGPGSYEQYF | TGTGCCAGCAGTCTCTTGCCGGGACCGGGCTCCTACGAGCAGTACTTC
NA | TRBJ1-2 | TRBV3-1 | NA | CASSQAGGYTF | TGTGCCAGCAGCCAGGCTGGCGGCTACACCTTC
NA | TRBJ2-3 | TRBV4-1 | NA | CASSQPASSLEYF | TGCGCCAGCAGCCAGCCGGCCTCGAGTCTGGAGTATTTT
NA | TRBJ1-4 | TRBV10-3 | NA | CAISESKEGLFF | TGTGCCATCAGTGAGTCGAAAGAGGGACTGTTTTTT
few | TRBJ2-5 | TRBV4-2 | NA | CASSQGPYRVQETQYF | TGTGCCAGCAGCCAAGGACCTTACAGGGTCCAAGAGACCCAGTACTTC
NA | TRBJ2-3 | TRBV5-1 | TRBD2 | CASIRGLAGITDTQYF | TGCGCCAGCATAAGGGGACTAGCGGGGATCACAGATACGCAGTATTTT
NA | TRBJ1-2 | TRBV6-5 | TRBD1 | CASSWDRVNYGYTF | TGTGCCAGCAGTTGGGACAGGGTAAACTATGGCTACACCTTC
few | TRBJ1-1 | TRBV2 | NA | CASSERMGEAAEAFF | TGTGCCAGCAGTGAAAGGATGGGGGAGGCGGCTGAAGCTTTCTTT
few | TRBJ2-6 | TRBV7-2 | NA | CASSFTSPGANVLTF | TGTGCCAGCAGCTTTACCTCCCCTGGGGCCAACGTCCTGACTTTC
few | TRBJ2-1 | TRBV7-2 | TRBD2 | CASSPRGGGGEQFF | TGTGCCAGCAGCCCCCGGGGCGGGGGAGGTGAGCAGTTCTTC
few | TRBJ2-1 | TRBV20-1 | TRBD2 | CSASRGTSGGNEQFF | TGCAGTGCTAGTCGCGGGACTAGCGGGGGGAATGAGCAGTTCTTC
NA | TRBJ2-5 | TRBV4-3 | NA | CASSQLPGPVGETQYF | TGCGCCAGCAGCCAACTCCCGGGGCCAGTGGGTGAGACCCAGTACTTC
NA | TRBJ1-1 | TRBV2 | NA | CASSPGRISNTEAFF | TGTGCCAGCTCCCCAGGGCGGATTTCGAACACTGAAGCTTTCTTT
few | TRBJ1-1 | TRBV6-2/TRBV6-3 | NA | CASSYLGAAEAFF | TGTGCCAGCAGTTACTTAGGGGCCGCTGAAGCTTTCTTT
NA | TRBJ2-7 | TRBV30 | NA | CAWRRRGPLGEQYF | TGTGCCTGGAGGCGGAGGGGGCCATTGGGGGAGCAGTACTTC
NA | TRBJ2-1 | TRBV13 | TRBD2 | CASSLPGLAGPEQFF | TGTGCCAGCAGCTTACCGGGACTAGCGGGGCCGGAGCAGTTCTTC
few | TRBJ2-1 | TRBV18 | TRBD1 | CASSEGAGNEQFF | TGTGCCAGCTCAGAGGGGGCCGGCAATGAGCAGTTCTTC
few | TRBJ1-6 | TRBV12-3/TRBV12-4 | NA | CATLKEGYSPLHF | TGTGCCACCCTTAAGGAAGGTTACTCACCCCTCCACTTT
NA | TRBJ1-5 | TRBV5-6 | TRBD1 | CASSLRDRGRRQPQHF | TGTGCCAGCAGCTTGCGCGACAGGGGCCGAAGGCAGCCCCAGCATTTT
NA | TRBJ2-1 | TRBV7-2 | TRBD1 | CASSSQGDRWYNEQFF | TGTGCCAGCAGCTCGCAGGGGGACAGGTGGTACAATGAGCAGTTCTTC
many | TRBJ1-5 | TRBV6-1 | NA | CASSETGAQPQHF | TGTGCCAGCAGTGAAACGGGCGCTCAGCCCCAGCATTTT
few | TRBJ2-7 | TRBV11-2 | NA | CASSPVTYEQYF | TGTGCCAGCAGCCCGGTGACCTACGAGCAGTACTTC
once | TRBJ1-2 | TRBV7-2 | TRBD1 | CASEQGADYGYTF | TGTGCCAGCGAGCAGGGGGCCGACTATGGCTACACCTTC
few | TRBJ1-3 | TRBV11-2 | NA | CASTAGGARNAGWNTTIYF | TGTGCCAGCACCGCTGGGGGGGCCCGCAACGCGGGCTGGAACACCACCATATATTTT
NA | TRBJ2-1 | TRBV7-9 | NA | CAGTGHYNEQFF | TGTGCCGGGACGGGGCACTACAATGAGCAGTTCTTC